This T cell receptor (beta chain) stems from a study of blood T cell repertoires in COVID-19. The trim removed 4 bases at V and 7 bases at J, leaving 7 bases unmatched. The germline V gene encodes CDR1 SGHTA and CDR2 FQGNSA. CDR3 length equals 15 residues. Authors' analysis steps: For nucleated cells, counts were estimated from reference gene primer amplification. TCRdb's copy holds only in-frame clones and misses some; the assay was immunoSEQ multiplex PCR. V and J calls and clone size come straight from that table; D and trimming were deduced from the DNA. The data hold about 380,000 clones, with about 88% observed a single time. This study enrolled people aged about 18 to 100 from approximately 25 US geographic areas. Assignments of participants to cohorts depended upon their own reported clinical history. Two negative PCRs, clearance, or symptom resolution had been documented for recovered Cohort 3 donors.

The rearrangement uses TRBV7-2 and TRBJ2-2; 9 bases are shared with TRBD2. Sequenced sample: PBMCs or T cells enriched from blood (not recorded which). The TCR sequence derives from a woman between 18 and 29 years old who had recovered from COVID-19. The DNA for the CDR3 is TGTGCCAGCAGCTCTAGCGGGGCGCGGGGCGGGGAGCTGTTTTTT. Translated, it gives CASSSSGARGGELFF.